The text below deals with one T cell receptor beta chain. Its antigen is still unknown. The CDR3 contains 16 residues. J was trimmed by 3 bases and V by 6 bases; bases with no gene match: 7. Germline CDR1 and CDR2: SGHAT and FQNNGV. TCRdb keeps only in-frame clones here, not all; method: immunoSEQ multiplex PCR. The sample records about 190,000 clones, roughly 92% being singletons. This record belongs to a study of T cell responses to AZD1222 COVID-19 vaccine. Overall study results and limits: Mostly white British, mostly female donors; authors suggested clonal diversity may be underestimated.

The chain recombines TRBV11-2 with TRBJ1-4, with 10 bases matching TRBD1. The sequence derives from an adult who received the MenACWY meningococcal vaccine as a control. Here the sequenced sample was peripheral blood, taken 28 days after the second dose of the MenACWY control vaccine. CDR3: CASRKGQGVANEKLFF. CDR3 nucleotide sequence: TGTGCCAGCAGGAAAGGACAGGGGGTGGCTAATGAAAAACTGTTTTTT.